This paragraph reports one T cell receptor (beta chain). Its specificity is not known. The CDR3 is made up of 14 amino acids. Deletions cut 2 bases from V and 1 base from J, with 8 bases between. Per the germline V gene, CDR1 is MNHNY and CDR2 is SVGAGI (reference sequence). The sample comes from a study of PD-L1 blockade in urothelial cancer. Study summary: A median blood sample held 141,255 T cells and about 83,000 unique TCRs. Study-level points and caveats: By 3 weeks, tumor-associated blood clones had expanded more in durable-benefit patients. When pretreatment blood TCR clonality was below the median, it predicted better survival.

Time point meaning: pretreatment peripheral blood. Spiked synthetic TCR analogs estimated absolute template abundance per PCR. Profiled with immunoSEQ multiplex PCR; TCRdb holds only in-frame clones, not every one. The sample has 90,000 to 100,000 clones; almost 90% are singletons. Sequenced material: PBMCs, taken around atezolizumab (anti-PD-L1) treatment. The chain has TRBV6-6 and TRBJ1-2; possibly TRBD1 for D (5 bases). This TCR came from a man aged 55-75 years with urothelial cancer. In DNA form, the CDR3 reads TGTGCCAGCAGTTACATGGGGGGTAACTATGGCTACACCTTC. Translation gives CASSYMGGNYGYTF.